This T cell receptor beta chain was obtained from a study of beta chain features in type 1 diabetes (dated 2018 in TCRdb). With respect to the entire study: No differences in mean age, gender distribution, total cell number or subset yield were found between patients and healthy donors. A total of 100 million to 110 million sorted cells were examined across all samples, and a strong correlation was observed between cell number per subset and RNA yield. The study compared the TCRB repertoires of sorted circulating CD4+ T cell subsets in recently diagnosed type 1 diabetes patients with those in matched healthy donors. Regulatory and stem cell-like memory subsets were isolated from only 8 patients and about eight healthy donors, whereas naive and central memory subsets came from all 28 donors. Paper-wide results and their limitations: In all four CD4+ subsets, TCRB CDR3 length was moderately but significantly shorter in type 1 diabetes patients. Because small numbers of individuals were included in the HLA sub-analyses, any influence of HLA type on TCRB rearrangement was left unresolved. Naive, central memory and regulatory TCRB repertoires appeared to be more similar among patients than among healthy donors. Patients with type 1 diabetes made fewer insertions and deleted more nucleotides at VDJ recombination sites, implying thymic rearrangement abnormalities. PCR may preferentially amplify shorter templates, but because patient and control samples were amplified and corrected together, any resulting skew would affect both groups equally. Because cDNA was sequenced instead of genomic DNA, activated cells with high expression could be over-represented, although the groups did not differ in activation or CD3 levels.

From each donor, a single peripheral blood sample of 100 to 150 mL on average was drawn into heparinised tubes. A BD FACSAria II was used to sort naive, central memory, regulatory and stem cell-like memory CD4+ T cells with a panel that included CD45RO, CCR7, CD25, CD127, CD95 and CD27. All sorted populations exceeded 95% purity. PBMCs were separated immediately by Lymphoprep density gradient centrifugation and were stained directly, without being cultured. So that batch effects would be minimized, each experiment stained and sorted samples in pairs, pairing one healthy donor with one patient. All of the isolated RNA was reverse transcribed with the High Capacity cDNA Reverse Transcription Kit, so expressed TCRB transcripts were sequenced. Deep immunoSEQ sequencing was performed on naive, central memory and regulatory T cell samples, with an average of roughly 4 million total reads per sample. Sorted cells were lysed in RLT buffer, and RNA was extracted using DNase-treated RNeasy Micro or Mini kits according to cell number. To prevent cross-contamination, each cell subset was processed individually, whereas patient and healthy donor samples were processed jointly. TCRB sequences were amplified from cDNA with the immunoSEQ multiplex PCR, producing 87-bp fragments spanning the CDR3 region. Sequencing of the amplicons was performed on the Illumina HiSeq platform. As for how the authors treated the data: Synthetic template baselines were used to correct PCR bias computationally, reads within Hamming distance 2 were collapsed, and singletons that could not be merged were discarded. Reads were aligned against IMGT so that V, D and J genes, CDR3 length and insertions or deletions at six rearrangement sites could be assigned. Clonotype counts were normalized to sorted cell number within each subset before computing true diversity and Gini coefficients with the tcR R package. The overlap coefficient, calculated on TCRB nucleotide sequences, was used to quantify repertoire sharing. As a proxy for the pre-selection repertoire, out-of-frame TCRB sequences from naive cells were analyzed. The table comes from immuneACCESS by way of TCRdb, which keeps in-frame sequences with V and J called. Part of the clones is missing from these tables; in studies checked, under half for an unresolved V gene and the rest for unknown reasons. V, J and clone size were drawn from that table, and D and trimming were deduced from the DNA. The sample data list 310,000 or so clones, and approximately 16% of these were observed just once. The ten largest clones capture 0.015% to 0.019% of the sample.

On this clone itself: Which antigen it targets is not known. No base quality values were provided; no much bigger clone lies one nucleotide off.

The sequence was obtained from a young man with type 1 diabetes. Sequenced: naive CD4+ T cells from blood. Read against the paper, the sample's cell subset or site label means: true naive CD4+ T cells.

The CDR3 protein is CASSQDSGRQYF. The DNA sequence reads TGTGCCAGCAGCCAAGATTCCGGTCGGCAGTACTTC. The chain is made from TRBV4-2 and TRBJ2-7, with no reliable assignment of the D segment. V is cut by 0 bases and J by 9 bases, and the space between the germline ends is 9 bases. Looking up the germline V gene yields CDR1 LGHNA and CDR2 YNFKEQ. From the cysteine through the phenylalanine, the CDR3 covers 12 amino acids. Just CDR3 DNA is preserved here, 36 bases in frame from base 1.